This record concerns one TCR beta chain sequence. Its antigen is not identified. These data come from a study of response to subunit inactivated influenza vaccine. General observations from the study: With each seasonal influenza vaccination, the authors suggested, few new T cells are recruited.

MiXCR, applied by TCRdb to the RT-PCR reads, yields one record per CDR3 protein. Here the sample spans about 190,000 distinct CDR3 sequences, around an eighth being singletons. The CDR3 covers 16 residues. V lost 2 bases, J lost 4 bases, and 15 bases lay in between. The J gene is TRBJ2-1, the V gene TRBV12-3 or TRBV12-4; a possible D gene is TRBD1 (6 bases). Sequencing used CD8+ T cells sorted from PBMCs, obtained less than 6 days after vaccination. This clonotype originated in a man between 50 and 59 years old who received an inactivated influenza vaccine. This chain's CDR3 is CASSLSHRVSYNEQFF. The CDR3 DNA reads TGTGCCAGCAGTTTAAGTCACAGGGTGTCTTACAATGAGCAGTTCTTC.